The present TCR beta chain was sequenced within a study of cytomegalovirus exposure and HLA in healthy donors. Study in general: Out of 300 to 500 genotyped donors, less than 85% belonged to the Caucasian-associated ancestry cluster.

Whole-study findings and limits: The investigators catalogued some 160 TCR beta chains as cytomegalovirus-associated.

The study ran its PCR with 60 Vbeta and 13 Jbeta primers. Data came from immunoSEQ multiplex PCR; TCRdb stores just in-frame clones and leaves some out. The sample includes a few hundred thousand clones, about 86% of them seen just once. Trimming stripped 0 bases from V and 7 bases from J, with 12 bases between. This CDR3 contains 15 residues. From germline, CDR1 is LNHNV and CDR2 YYDKDF (reference sequence). Comments on this clone: What it binds is unknown.

The chain carries TRBV15 and TRBJ1-4; possibly TRBD1 for D (5 bases). This clonotype originated in a woman aged 55-69 years in good health and CMV-seropositive. Sequencing was carried out using PBMCs. CDR3 in DNA: TGTGCCACCAGCAGAGATCGGGGGTTGACTGAAAAACTGTTTTTT. Amino acids: CATSRDRGLTEKLFF.